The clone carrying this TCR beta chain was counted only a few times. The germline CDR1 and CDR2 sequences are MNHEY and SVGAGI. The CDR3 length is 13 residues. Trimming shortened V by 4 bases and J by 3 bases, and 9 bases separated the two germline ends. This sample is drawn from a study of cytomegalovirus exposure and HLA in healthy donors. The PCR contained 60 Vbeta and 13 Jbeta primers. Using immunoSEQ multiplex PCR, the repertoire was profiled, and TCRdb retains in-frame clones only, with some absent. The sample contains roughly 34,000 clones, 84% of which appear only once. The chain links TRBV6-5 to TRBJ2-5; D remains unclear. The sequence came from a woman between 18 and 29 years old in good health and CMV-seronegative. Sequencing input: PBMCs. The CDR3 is CASSFGPEETQYF. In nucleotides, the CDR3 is TGTGCCAGCAGTTTTGGGCCGGAAGAGACCCAGTACTTC.